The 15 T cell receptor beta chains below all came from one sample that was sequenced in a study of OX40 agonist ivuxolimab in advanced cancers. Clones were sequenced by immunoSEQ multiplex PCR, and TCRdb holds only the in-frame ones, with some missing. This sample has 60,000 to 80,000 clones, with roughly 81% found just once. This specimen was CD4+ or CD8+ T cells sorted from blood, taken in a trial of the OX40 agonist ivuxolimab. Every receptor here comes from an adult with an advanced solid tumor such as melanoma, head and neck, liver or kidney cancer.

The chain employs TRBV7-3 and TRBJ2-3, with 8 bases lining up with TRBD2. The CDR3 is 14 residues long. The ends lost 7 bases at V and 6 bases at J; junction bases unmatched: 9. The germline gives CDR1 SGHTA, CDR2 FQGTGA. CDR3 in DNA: TGTGCCAGCACCGTCGGGAGGGCCGGCGATACGCAGTATTTT. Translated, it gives CASTVGRAGDTQYF.

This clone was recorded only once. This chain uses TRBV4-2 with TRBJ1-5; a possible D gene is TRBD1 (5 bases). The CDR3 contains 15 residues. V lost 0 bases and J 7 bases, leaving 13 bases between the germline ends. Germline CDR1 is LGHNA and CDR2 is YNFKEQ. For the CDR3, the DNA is TGTGCCAGCAGCCAAGATGGGGGAGGGGACCAGCCCCAGCATTTT. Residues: CASSQDGGGDQPQHF.

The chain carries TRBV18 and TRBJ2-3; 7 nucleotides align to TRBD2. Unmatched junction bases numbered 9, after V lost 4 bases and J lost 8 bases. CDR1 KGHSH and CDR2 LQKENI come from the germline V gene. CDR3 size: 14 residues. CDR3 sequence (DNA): TGTGCCAGCTCACTACCCCCGGGACTACCTACGCAGTATTTT. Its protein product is CASSLPPGLPTQYF. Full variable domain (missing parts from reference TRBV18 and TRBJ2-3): NAGVMQNPRHLVRRRGQEARLRCSPMKGHSHVYWYRQLPEEGLKFMVYLQKENIIDESGMPKERFSAEFPKEGPSILRIQQVVRGDSAAYFCASSLPPGLPTQYFGPGTRLTVL.

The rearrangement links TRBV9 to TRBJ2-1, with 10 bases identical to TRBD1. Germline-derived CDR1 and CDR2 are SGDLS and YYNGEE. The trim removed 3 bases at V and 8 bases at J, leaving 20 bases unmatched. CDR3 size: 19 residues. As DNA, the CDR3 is TGTGCCAGCAGCGGGCGGGACAGGGGAGGGACCCGGGCGATGGATGAGCAGTTCTTC. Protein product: CASSGRDRGGTRAMDEQFF.

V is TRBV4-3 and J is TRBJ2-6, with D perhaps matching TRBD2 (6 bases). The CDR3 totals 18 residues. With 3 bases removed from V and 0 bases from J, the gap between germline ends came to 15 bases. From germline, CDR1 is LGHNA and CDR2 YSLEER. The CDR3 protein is CASSHATSVSSGANVLTF. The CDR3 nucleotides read TGCGCCAGCAGCCACGCGACTAGTGTGAGCTCTGGGGCCAACGTCCTGACTTTC.

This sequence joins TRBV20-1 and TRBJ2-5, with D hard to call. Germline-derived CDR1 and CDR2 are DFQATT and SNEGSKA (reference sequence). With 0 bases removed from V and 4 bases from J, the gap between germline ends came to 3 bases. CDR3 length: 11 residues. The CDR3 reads CSARERETQYF. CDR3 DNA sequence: TGCAGTGCTAGAGAGAGAGAGACCCAGTACTTC.

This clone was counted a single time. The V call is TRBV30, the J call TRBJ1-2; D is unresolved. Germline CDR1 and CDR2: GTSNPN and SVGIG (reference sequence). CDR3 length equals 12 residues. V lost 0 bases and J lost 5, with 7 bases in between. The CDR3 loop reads CAWSVQLYGYTF. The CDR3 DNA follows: TGTGCCTGGAGTGTGCAGTTATATGGCTACACCTTC.

The DNA for the CDR3 is TGTGCCAGCAGCTTATATGGTACGGGAACTGAAGCTTTCTTT. Translating gives CASSLYGTGTEAFF. The chain carries TRBV7-2 and TRBJ1-1; D not resolved. V was shortened by 2 bases and J by 5 bases, with 12 bases between the two germline ends. Germline V lookup: CDR1 SGHTA, CDR2 FQGNSA. The CDR3 extends over 14 amino acids.

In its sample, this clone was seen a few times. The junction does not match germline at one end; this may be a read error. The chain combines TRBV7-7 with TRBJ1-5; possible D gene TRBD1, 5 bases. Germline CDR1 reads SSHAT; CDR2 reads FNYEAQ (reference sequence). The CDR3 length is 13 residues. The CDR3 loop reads CASSLGEGQPQHF. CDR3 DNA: TGTGCTAGCAGCTTGGGGGAGGGCCAGCCCCAGCATTTT.

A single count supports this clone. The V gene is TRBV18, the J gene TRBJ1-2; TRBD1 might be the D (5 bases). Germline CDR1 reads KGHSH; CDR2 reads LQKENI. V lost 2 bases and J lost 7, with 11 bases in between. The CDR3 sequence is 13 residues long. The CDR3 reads CASSPESRAGYTF. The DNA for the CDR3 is TGTGCCAGCTCACCAGAGTCCAGGGCTGGCTACACCTTC.

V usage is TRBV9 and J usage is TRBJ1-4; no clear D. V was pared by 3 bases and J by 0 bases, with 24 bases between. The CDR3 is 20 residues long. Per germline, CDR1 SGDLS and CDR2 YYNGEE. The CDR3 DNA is TGTGCCAGCAGCGCCCGTGGGCGGTTTGGGGAGGGAGCAACTAATGAAAAACTGTTTTTT. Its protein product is CASSARGRFGEGATNEKLFF.

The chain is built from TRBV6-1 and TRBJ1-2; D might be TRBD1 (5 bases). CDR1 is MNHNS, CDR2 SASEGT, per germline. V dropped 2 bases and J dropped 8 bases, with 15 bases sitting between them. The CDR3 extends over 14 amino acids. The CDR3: CASSERPGQAGYTF. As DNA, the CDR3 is TGTGCCAGCAGTGAAAGACCGGGGCAGGCCGGCTACACCTTC.

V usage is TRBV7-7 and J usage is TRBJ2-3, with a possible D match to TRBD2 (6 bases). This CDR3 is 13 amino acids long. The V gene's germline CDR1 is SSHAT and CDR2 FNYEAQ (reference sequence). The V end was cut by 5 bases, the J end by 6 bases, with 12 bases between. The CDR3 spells CASSLGLRDTQYF. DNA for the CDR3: TGTGCCAGCAGCCTGGGACTTCGGGATACGCAGTATTTT.

The CDR3 reads CASTPGGSGNTIYF. The CDR3 coding sequence is TGCGCCAGCACCCCCGGGGGCTCTGGAAACACCATATATTTT. The rearrangement uses TRBV5-1 and TRBJ1-3; the D gene is possibly TRBD1 (5 bases). The germline V gene has CDR1 SGHRS and CDR2 YFSETQ. Trimming removed 6 bases at V and 0 bases at J, with 10 bases between. This CDR3 is built from 14 residues.

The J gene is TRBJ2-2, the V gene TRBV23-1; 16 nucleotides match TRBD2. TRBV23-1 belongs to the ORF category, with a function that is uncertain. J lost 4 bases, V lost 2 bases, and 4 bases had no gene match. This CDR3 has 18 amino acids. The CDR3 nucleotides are TGCGCCAGCAGTCAAGGGACTAGCGGGAGGGCGGGCACCGGGGAGCTGTTTTTT. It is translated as CASSQGTSGRAGTGELFF.